This entry lists 5 T cell receptor beta chains sequenced from one sample in a study of OX40 agonist ivuxolimab in advanced cancers. This table comes from immunoSEQ multiplex PCR, and its TCRdb copy is limited to in-frame clones, with some not included. Altogether under 90,000 clones are present, around 87% being singletons, with the ten largest covering around 0.97%. The sample consisted of CD4+ or CD8+ T cells sorted from blood, taken in a trial of the OX40 agonist ivuxolimab. These receptors were collected from an adult with an advanced solid tumor such as melanoma, head and neck, liver or kidney cancer.

The chain links TRBV6-4 to TRBJ1-1; perhaps TRBD1 as D (6 bases). V was clipped by 6 bases and J by 5 bases, with 13 bases between them. Per germline, CDR1 MRHNA and CDR2 SNTAGT. CDR3 length: 13 amino acids. The CDR3 loop is CASRPGAGTEAFF. The DNA for the CDR3 is TGTGCCAGCAGGCCAGGGGCGGGGACTGAAGCTTTCTTT.

The V gene is TRBV19, the J gene TRBJ1-1, with TRBD1 matching over 7 bases. Per germline, CDR1 LNHDA and CDR2 SQIVND (reference sequence). The J segment lost 5 bases and the V segment lost 5 bases, leaving 11 bases of the junction unmatched. The CDR3 runs to 15 residues. Here the CDR3 DNA reads TGTGCCAGTAGTCCAGGGGGGGGCTCCCGGACTGAAGCTTTCTTT. It yields the protein CASSPGGGSRTEAFF.

J is TRBJ2-1 and V is TRBV29-1; no clear D. V was cut by 4 bases and J by 6 bases, with 16 bases left in between. The germline V gene encodes CDR1 SQVTM and CDR2 ANQGSEA. This CDR3 has 14 amino acids. The CDR3 nucleotides read TGCAGCGTTGGAGAATGGTTCTCAGGCAATGAGCAGTTCTTC. Its translation is CSVGEWFSGNEQFF.

The chain joins TRBV15 to TRBJ1-5; no definite D call. Deletions cut 6 bases from V and 0 bases from J, with 15 bases between. CDR3 length: 16 residues. Germline values: CDR1 LNHNV, CDR2 YYDKDF (reference sequence). The DNA for the CDR3 is TGTGCCACCAGAGAGGCGAGATCCGCTAGCAATCAGCCCCAGCATTTT. Amino acid sequence: CATREARSASNQPQHF.

This chain connects TRBV6-6 to TRBJ1-5; 10 bases align to TRBD1. Germline CDR1 reads MNHNY; CDR2 reads SVGAGI (reference sequence). The CDR3 runs to 16 residues. Trimming at V came to 6 bases and at J to 3 bases, leaving 8 bases not matched to a gene. CDR3 protein: CASRRRDRGSNQPQHF. The DNA for the CDR3 is TGTGCCAGCAGGAGACGGGACAGGGGCTCCAATCAGCCCCAGCATTTT.